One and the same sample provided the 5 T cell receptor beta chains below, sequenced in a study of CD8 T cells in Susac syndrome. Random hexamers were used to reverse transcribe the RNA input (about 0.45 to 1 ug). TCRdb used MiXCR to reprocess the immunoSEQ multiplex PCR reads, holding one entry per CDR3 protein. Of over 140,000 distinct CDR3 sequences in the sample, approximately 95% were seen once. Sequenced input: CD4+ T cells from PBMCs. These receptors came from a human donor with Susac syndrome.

CDR3 in amino acids: CSARVSGRSTGELFF. CDR3 DNA sequence: TGCAGTGCTAGAGTATCTGGCAGATCCACCGGGGAGCTGTTTTTT. The V gene is TRBV20-1, the J gene TRBJ2-2; D ambiguous. In germline, CDR1 is DFQATT, CDR2 SNEGSKA (reference sequence). V lost 1 base and J 4 bases, leaving 13 bases between the germline ends. This CDR3 comprises 15 residues.

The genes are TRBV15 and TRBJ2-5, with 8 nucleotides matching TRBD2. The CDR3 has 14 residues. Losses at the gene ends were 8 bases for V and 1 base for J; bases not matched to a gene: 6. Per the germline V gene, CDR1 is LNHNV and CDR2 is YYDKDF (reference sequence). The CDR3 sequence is CATERAGVQETQYF. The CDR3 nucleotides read TGTGCCACCGAAAGAGCGGGGGTCCAAGAGACCCAGTACTTC.

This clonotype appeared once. The CDR3 DNA reads as TGTGCCAGCAGTGAATGGGGGCGAGATACGCAGTATTTT. It is translated as CASSEWGRDTQYF. This chain links TRBV2 with TRBJ2-3; tentatively, D is TRBD1 (6 bases). V was pared by 2 bases and J by 5 bases, with 8 bases between. Germline V gene sequence: CDR1 SNHLY, CDR2 FYNNEI. This CDR3 spans 13 amino acids.

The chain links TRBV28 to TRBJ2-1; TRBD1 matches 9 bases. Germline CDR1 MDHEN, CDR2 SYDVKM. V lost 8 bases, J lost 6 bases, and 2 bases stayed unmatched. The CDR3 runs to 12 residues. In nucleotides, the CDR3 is TGTGCCAGCCGGACAGGGGTCAATGAGCAGTTCTTC. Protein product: CASRTGVNEQFF.

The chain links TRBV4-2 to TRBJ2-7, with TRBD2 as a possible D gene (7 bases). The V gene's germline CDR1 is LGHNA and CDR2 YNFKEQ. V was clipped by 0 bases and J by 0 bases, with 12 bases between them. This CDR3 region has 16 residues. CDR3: CASSQDRAGASYEQYF. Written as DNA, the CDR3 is TGTGCCAGCAGCCAAGACAGGGCGGGGGCCTCCTACGAGCAGTACTTC.